The rows below give T cell receptor beta chains drawn from one sample of a study of type 1 regulatory T cells. One entry per CDR3 protein results from TCRdb running MiXCR on the reads. The table includes around 64,000 distinct CDR3 sequences, less than 25% detected once. Their target antigens are unknown. Source material: cultured type 1 regulatory T (Tr1) cells, either the whole culture or a sorted fraction (not recorded which). The source of these receptors is a human donor in good health. The CDR3 runs from the conserved cysteine through the conserved F or W. D genes are given only for firm matches. Only some rows state a clone size, as once, few, many or a class for expanded clones.

d_call j_call v_call clone_size cdr3_nt cdr3_aa
NA TRBJ1-2 TRBV15 NA TGTGCCACCAGCAGACCTAGTGCAGAAAACTATGGCTACACCTTC CATSRPSAENYGYTF
NA TRBJ1-4 TRBV5-1 NA TGCGCCAGCAGCTTGGACAGCACTAATGAAAAACTGTTTTTT CASSLDSTNEKLFF
NA TRBJ2-5 TRBV28 few TGTGCCAGCAGTCCAGGGGGCGGGAGGACGGAGTACTTC CASSPGGGRTEYF
TRBD1 TRBJ2-5 TRBV19 NA TGTGCCAGTAGTAACTTCGGGACAGAAGAGACCCAGTACTTC CASSNFGTEETQYF
NA TRBJ2-5 TRBV7-2 NA TGTGCCAGCAGCTTAGGGGTGGGACCGGGGCGAGAGACCCAGTACTTC CASSLGVGPGRETQYF
NA TRBJ1-1 TRBV5-1 few TGCGCCAGCAGCTTGGGCAGAACGAACACTGAAGCTTTCTTT CASSLGRTNTEAFF
NA TRBJ2-5 TRBV9 few TGTGCCAGCAGCGCCATGGGTATCCAAGAGACCCAGTACTTC CASSAMGIQETQYF
NA TRBJ2-6 TRBV6-2/TRBV6-3 NA TGTGCCAGCAGTTACGTCGGGACCGGGGCCAACGTCCTGACTTTC CASSYVGTGANVLTF
TRBD1 TRBJ2-1 TRBV27 NA TGTGCCAGCAGTTCATGGGCCGGACAGGTAGTTCGCCAGGGGAATGAGCAGTTCTTC CASSSWAGQVVRQGNEQFF
NA TRBJ1-5 TRBV5-1 NA TGCGCCAGCAGTATGGACGGGAGTAGCAATCAGCCCCAGCATTTT CASSMDGSSNQPQHF
NA TRBJ1-6 TRBV2 NA TGTGCCAGCACCTTCTCTCAGGCTTCACCCCTCCACTTT CASTFSQASPLHF
TRBD2 TRBJ2-3 TRBV20-1 few TGCAGTGCCAAGAAGTTCATCCGCGGGAGAACAGATACGCAGTATTTT CSAKKFIRGRTDTQYF
NA TRBJ2-7 TRBV18 NA TGTGCCAGCTCAGCTGGGCCCGGGGGCTCCTACGAGCAGTACTTC CASSAGPGGSYEQYF
NA TRBJ2-4 TRBV2 NA TGTGCCAGCAGTGAATCTGAAGCCAAAAACATTCAGTACTTC CASSESEAKNIQYF
NA TRBJ1-5 TRBV12-3/TRBV12-4 many TGTGCCAGCACCGCCGGGGGGTATCAGCCCCAGCATTTT CASTAGGYQPQHF
TRBD2 TRBJ2-5 TRBV20-1 few TGCAGTGCTAGAGATGTTCGAGCGGGAGCACAAGAGACCCAGTACTTC CSARDVRAGAQETQYF
NA TRBJ2-7 TRBV30 NA TGTGCCTGGGGCTTTGTATACTACGAGCAGTACTTC CAWGFVYYEQYF
NA TRBJ2-5 TRBV2 NA TGTGCCAGCAGTCAATTACTAGCCCAAGAGACCCAGTACTTC CASSQLLAQETQYF
NA TRBJ2-2 TRBV20-1 NA TGCAGTGCTAGATGGGTCAACACCGGGGAGCTGTTTTTT CSARWVNTGELFF
NA TRBJ2-5 TRBV19 NA TGTGCCAGTAGTCGGGCTGGGGAGACCCAGTACTTC CASSRAGETQYF
NA TRBJ2-5 TRBV23-1 many TGCGCCAGCAGTCTACGGGACACCCAAGAGACCCAGTACTTC CASSLRDTQETQYF
NA TRBJ1-3 TRBV6-2/TRBV6-3 NA TGTGCCAGCATATCGTCCCATCGTCGCTCTGGAAACACCATATATTTT CASISSHRRSGNTIYF
NA TRBJ2-7 TRBV20-1 few TGCAGTGCTGCGGGGCAAGCCTACGAGCAGTACTTC CSAAGQAYEQYF
TRBD2 TRBJ2-1 TRBV6-5 NA TGTGCCAGCAGTTACCACAAGGGAGGGGTACACAATGAGCAGTTCTTC CASSYHKGGVHNEQFF
TRBD2 TRBJ2-7 TRBV5-1 NA TGCGCCAGCAGTCGGGAGGGCTCCTACGAGCAGTACTTC CASSREGSYEQYF
NA TRBJ1-2 TRBV9 NA TGTGCCAGCAGCGTTGCGGACGGGGGAAGCTATGGCTACACCTTC CASSVADGGSYGYTF
NA TRBJ1-4 TRBV7-2 NA TGTGCCAGCAGCCCGGGACGGTGGAATGAAAAACTGTTTTTT CASSPGRWNEKLFF
NA TRBJ1-1 TRBV5-1 medium-sized TGCGCCAGCAGCGACGCCCGTCGGGGTATGAACACTGAAGCTTTCTTT CASSDARRGMNTEAFF
TRBD2 TRBJ2-1 TRBV5-1 NA TGCGCCAGCAGCTCCAAGGTAGGGAGGGCCGTAAATGAGCAGTTCTTC CASSSKVGRAVNEQFF
NA TRBJ2-7 TRBV10-3 NA TGTGCCATCAGTCACTCCTACGAGCAGTACTTC CAISHSYEQYF
NA TRBJ2-1 TRBV20-1 few TGCAGTGCTAGAAAAGTAGGACATGCCGAGTTCTTC CSARKVGHAEFF
NA TRBJ2-1 TRBV6-2/TRBV6-3 few TGTGCCAGCAGTCGGGGGGCATCCTACAATGAGCAGTTCTTC CASSRGASYNEQFF
NA TRBJ2-2 TRBV12-3/TRBV12-4 NA TGTGCCAGCAGTTTATTGAGCGGCCCGACCGGGGAGCTGTTTTTT CASSLLSGPTGELFF
NA TRBJ2-5 TRBV10-3 many TGTGCCATCAGTGCCGGCGGGACGGGGACCCAGTACTTC CAISAGGTGTQYF
NA TRBJ1-6 TRBV5-1 few TGCGCCAGCAGGCGACAGAATAATTCACCCCTCCACTTT CASRRQNNSPLHF
NA TRBJ2-1 TRBV20-1 NA TGCAGTGCAGGGACCAATGGGCAGTTCTTC CSAGTNGQFF
TRBD2 TRBJ2-1 TRBV7-2 many TGTGCCAGCACCCCCCTAGCGGGAGGATCCGATGAGCAGTTCTTC CASTPLAGGSDEQFF
TRBD1 TRBJ1-1 TRBV12-3/TRBV12-4 NA TGTGCCAGCAGGGGACAGGAGGGGAGCACTGAAGCTTTCTTT CASRGQEGSTEAFF
NA TRBJ1-1 TRBV18 few TGTGCCAGCTCACCGGACGGGAACACTGAAGCTTTCTTT CASSPDGNTEAFF
NA TRBJ2-1 TRBV5-1 NA TGCGCCAGCAGCGCCAGACTGGGAGGGGGGTACAATGAGCAGTTCTTC CASSARLGGGYNEQFF
NA TRBJ2-5 TRBV30 few TGTGCCTGGGAGAGGGGGGAGGGCCAAGAGACCCAGTACTTC CAWERGEGQETQYF
NA TRBJ2-5 TRBV6-1 NA TGTGCCACTGTGGAAGAACGGAACCAAGAGACCCAGTACTTC CATVEERNQETQYF
TRBD2 TRBJ2-1 TRBV20-1 NA TGCAGTGCTAGGCTTCAGGGACTAGCGGGCAATGAGCAGTTCTTC CSARLQGLAGNEQFF
NA TRBJ1-1 TRBV7-9 NA TGTGCCAGCAGCTTGCTAGTATTCGCTGAAGCTTTCTTT CASSLLVFAEAFF
NA TRBJ2-2 TRBV5-1 few TGCGCCAGCAGCCTGGGGCAACCCTCGAACACCGGGGAGCTGTTTTTT CASSLGQPSNTGELFF
NA TRBJ2-7 TRBV20-1 few TGCAGTGCTAGAGAGGTCCTTTACGAGCAGTACTTC CSAREVLYEQYF
NA TRBJ2-5 TRBV5-1 many TGCGCCAGCAGCGGGCCAGCCCAAGAGACCCAGTACTTC CASSGPAQETQYF
TRBD2 TRBJ2-2 TRBV10-3 NA TGTGCCAACCGGGAGCGGGAGTCCGGGGAGCTGTTTTTT CANRERESGELFF
NA TRBJ2-3 TRBV6-2/TRBV6-3 NA TGTGCCAGTAGAACAGGGTTCCCAGATACGCAGTATTTT CASRTGFPDTQYF
NA TRBJ2-3 TRBV4-3 NA TGTGCCAGCAGCCAAGATATGGGCGGCACAGATACGCAGTATTTT CASSQDMGGTDTQYF
TRBD1 TRBJ2-4 TRBV28 NA TGTGCCAGCGGCACAGGGGGCACAGCCAAAAACATTCAGTACTTC CASGTGGTAKNIQYF
NA TRBJ1-2 TRBV12-3/TRBV12-4 NA TGTGCCAGCAGTTCGACTCCGGGCGCGCACTATGGCTACACCTTC CASSSTPGAHYGYTF
TRBD2 TRBJ2-1 TRBV6-5 NA TGTGCCAGCACCTCACTAGCGGGAGGGCCCCGTGAGCAGTTCTTC CASTSLAGGPREQFF
NA TRBJ1-5 TRBV7-2 NA TGTGCCAGCAGCTCCGGACACGATCAGCCCCAGCATTTT CASSSGHDQPQHF
TRBD1 TRBJ2-7 TRBV12-3/TRBV12-4 NA TGTGCCGGCAGCCGGGGACAGGGGTACGAGCAGTACTTC CAGSRGQGYEQYF
TRBD2 TRBJ2-1 TRBV20-1 few TGCAGTGCTATGCGGGGCCTAGCGGGAGGGACGCAGTTCTTC CSAMRGLAGGTQFF
TRBD2 TRBJ2-3 TRBV5-1 NA TGCGCCAGCGCCTCCGGGACTAGCGGGCCTAGGGATACGCAGTATTTT CASASGTSGPRDTQYF
TRBD1 TRBJ2-1 TRBV29-1 NA TGCAGCGCTTCGACAGGGGCAGTTTACAATGAGCAGTTCTTC CSASTGAVYNEQFF
TRBD2 TRBJ2-1 TRBV5-4 few TGTGCCAGCAGCAAAGGGAGGGAATCGAGTTACAATGAGCAGTTCTTC CASSKGRESSYNEQFF